This T cell receptor (beta chain) was captured by sequencing in a study of T cells in Graves' hyperthyroidism and ophthalmopathy. The TCR beta CDR3 regions underwent amplification using RNA transcripts as the source. Primed by the HTBI set, a first-round RT-PCR was run on the TCR CDR3. Using its own MiXCR run on the multiplex PCR reads, TCRdb lists one record per CDR3 protein. The data hold about 300,000 distinct CDR3 sequences, with 15% to 20% observed a single time. Unmatched junction bases numbered 10, after V lost 6 bases and J lost 7 bases. The germline V gene has CDR1 MDHEN and CDR2 SYDVKM. The CDR3 consists of 15 residues. Whole-study results and caveats: Most thyroid clonotypes that were expanded above 0.001 also turned up in blood.

It was uncontrolled infection, other autoimmune disease, pregnancy or lactation that excluded patients. Diagnostic decisions used clinical symptoms, serum thyroxine and TRAb, thyroid ultrasound and orbital computed tomography. This clonotype showed up many times. Its antigen is undetermined. The clonotype comes from a man aged 30 to 39 with Graves' hyperthyroidism. Sequencing was carried out using blood. The V and J genes are TRBV28 and TRBJ2-1; 9 nucleotides match TRBD1. In DNA form, the CDR3 reads TGTGCCAGCAGACCTACCGGGACAGGGAGAAATGAGCAGTTCTTC. Amino acid sequence: CASRPTGTGRNEQFF.